Shown below are 15 T cell receptor beta chains from a single sample sequenced in a study of shared clonotypes between healthy human individuals. Method: immunoSEQ multiplex PCR; TCRdb's copy keeps in-frame clones and lacks some. The data show around 640,000 clones, roughly 96% seen once. In the naive CD8 group, cells lacked CD45RO and were positively selected for CCR7, so terminally differentiated effector memory CD45RA+ cells were left out. Sequencing was carried out using naive CD8+ T cells sorted from blood. The receptors come from a woman in her thirties in good health.

V is TRBV5-6 and J is TRBJ2-7, with 8 bases lining up with TRBD1. Germline V gene sequence: CDR1 SGHDT, CDR2 YYEEEE. The CDR3 is made up of 15 amino acids. Losses at the gene ends were 0 bases for V and 5 bases for J; bases not matched to a gene: 7. CDR3 region: CASSLGAGGIDEQYF. CDR3 coding DNA: TGTGCCAGCAGCTTGGGGGCAGGGGGCATCGACGAGCAGTACTTC.

The chain links TRBV15 to TRBJ2-5; D possibly corresponds to TRBD2 (5 bases). The germline V and J ends were trimmed by 1 base and 3 bases, with 12 bases remaining between them. This CDR3 is built from 15 residues. Germline CDR1 reads LNHNV; CDR2 reads YYDKDF (reference sequence). This CDR3 reads CATSRVEDTKETQYF. The CDR3 DNA reads TGTGCCACCAGCAGAGTGGAGGATACGAAAGAGACCCAGTACTTC.

The chain has TRBV6-5 and TRBJ2-1, with a possible D match to TRBD2 (5 bases). V lost 8 bases to trimming and J lost 0 bases, with 11 bases between them. Per germline, CDR1 MNHEY and CDR2 SVGAGI. This CDR3 has 14 amino acids. DNA for the CDR3: TGTGCCAGCGGTGGGGAGACCTCCTACAATGAGCAGTTCTTC. Translated: CASGGETSYNEQFF.

The genes are TRBV2 and TRBJ1-6, with D uncertain. Germline CDR1 and CDR2: SNHLY and FYNNEI. This CDR3 region has 14 residues. Trimming removed 6 bases at V and 10 bases at J, with 16 bases between. The DNA of the CDR3 is TGTGCCAGCAGCGCGGTTGCTGTAGGATCACCCCTCCACTTT. Protein sequence: CASSAVAVGSPLHF. The variable domain in full, completed from reference TRBV2 and TRBJ1-6, reads EPEVTQTPSHQVTQMGQEVILRCVPISNHLYFYWYRQILGQKVEFLVSFYNNEISEKSEIFDDQFSVERPDGSNFTLKIRSTKLEDSAMYFCASSAVAVGSPLHFGNGTRLTVT.

The chain employs TRBV5-1 and TRBJ2-1; 11 bases align to TRBD2. Germline V gene lookup returns CDR1 SGHRS and CDR2 YFSETQ. V lost 4 bases to trimming and J lost 7 bases; unmatched junction nucleotides: 13. This CDR3 has 17 amino acids. The CDR3 is CASSKKSGLAVGNEQFF. As DNA, the CDR3 is TGCGCCAGCAGCAAAAAATCGGGACTAGCGGTAGGTAATGAGCAGTTCTTC. The full variable domain, rest sourced from reference TRBV5-1 and TRBJ2-1, is KAGVTQTPRYLIKTRGQQVTLSCSPISGHRSVSWYQQTPGQGLQFLFEYFSETQRNKGNFPGRFSGRQFSNSRSEMNVSTLELGDSALYLCASSKKSGLAVGNEQFFGPGTRLTVL.

This sequence joins TRBV27 and TRBJ2-2; D possibly uses TRBD1 or TRBD2 (6 bases each). The CDR3 consists of 13 residues. Germline V gene lookup returns CDR1 MNHEY and CDR2 SMNVEV (reference sequence). The V end was cut by 4 bases, the J end by 6 bases, with 9 bases between. The DNA of the CDR3 is TGTGCCAGCAGTTCCGGGGGCCCCGGGGAGCTGTTTTTT. Its translation: CASSSGGPGELFF.

This chain uses TRBV2 with TRBJ2-6, with no clear D. The CDR3 spans 12 residues. The germline gives CDR1 SNHLY, CDR2 FYNNEI. V was cut by 9 bases and J by 0 bases, with 3 bases left in between. The CDR3 region has the DNA TGTGCCAGTCTCTCTGGGGCCAACGTCCTGACTTTC. Encoded protein: CASLSGANVLTF.

The rearrangement uses TRBV7-9 and TRBJ2-4; D gene uncertain. The V end was cut by 6 bases, the J end by 8 bases, with 11 bases between. The CDR3 is 12 amino acids. From germline, CDR1 is SEHNR and CDR2 FQNEAQ (reference sequence). The CDR3 DNA follows: TGTGCCAGCAGTCATGGAAGCGACATTCAGTACTTC. Protein: CASSHGSDIQYF. Together with reference TRBV7-9 and TRBJ2-4, the CDR3 gives the full variable domain: DTGVSQNPRHKITKRGQNVTFRCDPISEHNRLYWYRQTLGQGPEFLTYFQNEAQLEKSRLLSDRFSAERPKGSFSTLEIQRTEQGDSAMYLCASSHGSDIQYFGAGTRLSVL.

The rearrangement joins TRBV13 to TRBJ2-1, with 13 bases identical to TRBD2. Germline V gives CDR1 PRHDT, CDR2 FYEKMQ (reference sequence). The CDR3 runs to 14 residues. J lost 7 bases, V lost 5 bases, and 2 bases had no gene match. In DNA, the CDR3 is TGTGCCAGCAGCCGGACTAGCGGGAGTAATGAGCAGTTCTTC. This codes for CASSRTSGSNEQFF.

The V call is TRBV25-1, the J call TRBJ2-7, with D possibly being TRBD2 (6 bases). CDR3 length equals 14 residues. Germline-derived CDR1 and CDR2 are MGHDK and SYGVNS. The V end lost 4 bases, the J end lost 7 bases, and 17 bases lay between the germline ends. CDR3 amino acids: CASSARWGEREQYF. The CDR3 DNA reads as TGTGCCAGCAGTGCCCGATGGGGGGAGAGGGAGCAGTACTTC.

The chain links TRBV5-1 to TRBJ2-1, with 7 positions matching TRBD2. The trim removed 2 bases at V and 4 bases at J, leaving 12 bases unmatched. The CDR3 runs 17 residues. Germline V CDR1 and CDR2: SGHRS, YFSETQ. In DNA form, the CDR3 reads TGCGCCAGCAGCTTATCGGTCGCGAGCGGGGTGTACAATGAGCAGTTCTTC. This gives the protein CASSLSVASGVYNEQFF.

This chain connects TRBV6-6 to TRBJ2-1, with 7 bases fitting TRBD2. Per germline, CDR1 MNHNY and CDR2 SVGAGI (reference sequence). Trimming cost V 6 bases and J 1 base; bases outside gene matches: 9. The CDR3 spans 16 residues. CDR3 in DNA: TGTGCCAGCAGATTGAGCGGGGAGGGGTCCTACAATGAGCAGTTCTTC. Protein product: CASRLSGEGSYNEQFF.

The count of this clone is one. The chain couples TRBV5-1 to TRBJ1-1; D may be TRBD1 (5 bases). From germline, CDR1 is SGHRS and CDR2 YFSETQ. V was cut by 1 base and J by 0 bases, with 10 bases left in between. The CDR3 has 15 residues. CDR3 nucleotides: TGCGCCAGCAGCTTGTCATCAGGGATGAACACTGAAGCTTTCTTT. Translating it yields CASSLSSGMNTEAFF.

The V and J genes are TRBV27 and TRBJ1-2; 8 bases are shared with TRBD1. Germline CDR1 reads MNHEY; CDR2 reads SMNVEV (reference sequence). This CDR3 is built from 14 residues. Trimming cost V 5 bases and J 4 bases; bases outside gene matches: 6. DNA of the CDR3: TGTGCCAGCAGTCCCCGACAGGGGCCCTATGGCTACACCTTC. It translates to CASSPRQGPYGYTF.

The gene calls are TRBV28 and TRBJ2-7; D remains ambiguous. CDR3 size: 15 residues. CDR1 MDHEN and CDR2 SYDVKM come from the germline V gene. Trimming shortened V by 2 bases and J by 7 bases, and 18 bases separated the two germline ends. CDR3 region: CASSLVQDGSDEQYF. The CDR3 region has the DNA TGTGCCAGCAGTTTAGTTCAGGACGGGTCGGATGAGCAGTACTTC.